These T cell receptor beta chains were read from a single sample in a study of blood T cell repertoires in COVID-19. TCRdb's copy holds only in-frame clones and misses some; the assay was immunoSEQ multiplex PCR. The table records 120,000 to 150,000 clones, around 83% of them present only once. The sequencing input was PBMCs or T cells enriched from blood (not recorded which). These receptors were taken from a woman aged 50 to 60 who had been exposed to COVID-19. Both conserved end residues are part of each CDR3. D genes are given only for firm matches. Rows give clone size only sometimes, using once, few, many, or a class for an expanded clone.

d_call: NA
clone_size: NA
cdr3_length: 13
v_call: TRBV27
j_call: TRBJ1-5
cdr3_aa: CASKTAGNQPQHF
cdr3_nt: TGTGCCAGCAAAACCGCAGGGAATCAGCCCCAGCATTTT

d_call: TRBD1
clone_size: few
cdr3_length: 15
v_call: TRBV2
j_call: TRBJ2-3
cdr3_aa: CATAQTGFYTDTQYF
cdr3_nt: TGTGCCACCGCACAGACAGGGTTCTACACAGATACGCAGTATTTT

d_call: TRBD2
clone_size: NA
cdr3_length: 15
v_call: TRBV5-1
j_call: TRBJ2-7
cdr3_aa: CASRGTSGGSYEQYF
cdr3_nt: TGCGCCAGCAGGGGGACTAGCGGGGGCTCCTACGAGCAGTACTTC

d_call: TRBD1
clone_size: NA
cdr3_length: 15
v_call: TRBV6-5
j_call: TRBJ1-3
cdr3_aa: CASSQTGGSGNTIYF
cdr3_nt: TGTGCCAGCAGTCAAACAGGGGGCTCTGGAAACACCATATATTTT

d_call: NA
clone_size: NA
cdr3_length: 14
v_call: TRBV6-5
j_call: TRBJ2-3
cdr3_aa: CASTSSGSRDTQYF
cdr3_nt: TGTGCCAGCACTTCCAGCGGGTCCCGGGATACGCAGTATTTT

d_call: NA
clone_size: NA
cdr3_length: 14
v_call: TRBV6-2/TRBV6-3
j_call: TRBJ2-2
cdr3_aa: CASSYGLPAGELFF
cdr3_nt: TGTGCCAGCAGTTACGGGCTCCCCGCCGGGGAGCTGTTTTTT

d_call: NA
clone_size: NA
cdr3_length: 14
v_call: TRBV6-5
j_call: TRBJ2-1
cdr3_aa: CASSLLAQSTEQFF
cdr3_nt: TGTGCCAGCAGTTTGCTAGCGCAAAGCACGGAGCAGTTCTTC

d_call: TRBD2
clone_size: NA
cdr3_length: 14
v_call: TRBV19
j_call: TRBJ2-5
cdr3_aa: CASSIAGRPETQYF
cdr3_nt: TGTGCCAGTAGTATAGCCGGGAGGCCAGAGACCCAGTACTTC

d_call: NA
clone_size: NA
cdr3_length: 16
v_call: TRBV6-2/TRBV6-3
j_call: TRBJ1-2
cdr3_aa: CASSDPPAGDLYGYTF
cdr3_nt: TGTGCCAGCAGTGACCCGCCGGCAGGGGACCTCTATGGCTACACCTTC

d_call: NA
clone_size: NA
cdr3_length: 13
v_call: TRBV12-3/TRBV12-4
j_call: TRBJ2-7
cdr3_aa: CASSLGGIYEQYF
cdr3_nt: TGTGCCAGCAGTTTAGGGGGCATTTACGAGCAGTACTTC

d_call: NA
clone_size: NA
cdr3_length: 13
v_call: TRBV12-3/TRBV12-4
j_call: TRBJ1-2
cdr3_aa: CASSFDSSYGYTF
cdr3_nt: TGTGCCAGCAGTTTCGACAGTTCTTATGGCTACACCTTC

d_call: NA
clone_size: NA
cdr3_length: 16
v_call: TRBV27
j_call: TRBJ2-7
cdr3_aa: CASSLYLNRAAYEQYF
cdr3_nt: TGTGCCAGCAGTTTATACCTAAACAGGGCCGCCTACGAGCAGTACTTC

d_call: NA
clone_size: NA
cdr3_length: 15
v_call: TRBV7-8
j_call: TRBJ1-5
cdr3_aa: CASSKNRERNQPQHF
cdr3_nt: TGTGCCAGCAGCAAGAACAGGGAAAGGAATCAGCCCCAGCATTTT

d_call: NA
clone_size: few
cdr3_length: 14
v_call: TRBV29-1
j_call: TRBJ2-3
cdr3_aa: CSVDPSAGADTQYF
cdr3_nt: TGCAGCGTTGACCCCTCGGCCGGAGCAGATACGCAGTATTTT

d_call: NA
clone_size: NA
cdr3_length: 17
v_call: TRBV6-6
j_call: TRBJ1-5
cdr3_aa: CASSPRHSSLSNQPQHF
cdr3_nt: TGTGCCAGCAGTCCCAGGCACAGCTCCCTTTCGAATCAGCCCCAGCATTTT

d_call: NA
clone_size: NA
cdr3_length: 13
v_call: TRBV5-5
j_call: TRBJ1-3
cdr3_aa: CASSLSAGVTIYF
cdr3_nt: TGTGCCAGCAGCTTGTCGGCAGGGGTCACCATATATTTT

d_call: TRBD1
clone_size: NA
cdr3_length: 15
v_call: TRBV5-1
j_call: TRBJ2-2
cdr3_aa: CASSFRTGDGGELFF
cdr3_nt: TGCGCCAGCAGCTTCCGGACAGGGGATGGCGGGGAGCTGTTTTTT

d_call: NA
clone_size: NA
cdr3_length: 16
v_call: TRBV5-5
j_call: TRBJ1-4
cdr3_aa: CASSVTGSGGNEKLFF
cdr3_nt: TGTGCCAGCAGCGTAACAGGGAGCGGGGGTAATGAAAAACTGTTTTTT

d_call: NA
clone_size: NA
cdr3_length: 16
v_call: TRBV23-1
j_call: TRBJ1-6
cdr3_aa: CATPRRGNSYNSPLHF
cdr3_nt: TGCGCCACCCCCAGGAGGGGTAACTCCTATAATTCACCCCTCCACTTT

d_call: TRBD1
clone_size: NA
cdr3_length: 16
v_call: TRBV7-8
j_call: TRBJ2-5
cdr3_aa: CASSHPGQGGQETQYF
cdr3_nt: TGTGCCAGCAGTCACCCGGGACAGGGGGGCCAAGAGACCCAGTACTTC

d_call: TRBD1
clone_size: NA
cdr3_length: 14
v_call: TRBV5-8
j_call: TRBJ1-5
cdr3_aa: CASSLFRGHQPQHF
cdr3_nt: TGTGCCAGCAGCTTGTTCAGGGGGCATCAGCCCCAGCATTTT

d_call: NA
clone_size: NA
cdr3_length: 12
v_call: TRBV3-1/TRBV3-2
j_call: TRBJ2-1
cdr3_aa: CASSQAMNEQFF
cdr3_nt: TGTGCCAGCAGCCAAGCAATGAATGAGCAGTTCTTC

d_call: TRBD2
clone_size: NA
cdr3_length: 14
v_call: TRBV2
j_call: TRBJ2-7
cdr3_aa: CASTGREFSYEQYF
cdr3_nt: TGTGCCAGCACGGGGCGGGAGTTCTCCTACGAGCAGTACTTC

d_call: TRBD1
clone_size: once
cdr3_length: 17
v_call: TRBV7-2
j_call: TRBJ1-3
cdr3_aa: CASSLARQGISRNTIYF
cdr3_nt: TGTGCCAGCAGCTTAGCGCGACAGGGGATTAGTAGAAACACCATATATTTT

d_call: NA
clone_size: NA
cdr3_length: 13
v_call: TRBV12-3/TRBV12-4
j_call: TRBJ1-1
cdr3_aa: CASSGYKGAEAFF
cdr3_nt: TGTGCCAGCAGTGGATATAAGGGGGCTGAAGCTTTCTTT

d_call: NA
clone_size: NA
cdr3_length: 16
v_call: TRBV9
j_call: TRBJ2-1
cdr3_aa: CASTEGGGTGYNEQFF
cdr3_nt: TGTGCCAGCACCGAAGGGGGGGGGACAGGCTACAATGAGCAGTTCTTC

d_call: TRBD1
clone_size: NA
cdr3_length: 21
v_call: TRBV19
j_call: TRBJ1-5
cdr3_aa: CASSISNAGTGFSGTNQPQHF
cdr3_nt: TGTGCCAGTAGTATTTCGAATGCCGGGACAGGGTTTTCCGGCACCAATCAGCCCCAGCATTTT

d_call: TRBD1
clone_size: NA
cdr3_length: 14
v_call: TRBV6-5
j_call: TRBJ1-3
cdr3_aa: CASSSGQGGNTIYF
cdr3_nt: TGTGCCAGCAGCTCGGGACAGGGGGGGAACACCATATATTTT

d_call: TRBD1
clone_size: NA
cdr3_length: 16
v_call: TRBV4-1
j_call: TRBJ1-4
cdr3_aa: CASSRLGQVQYEKLFF
cdr3_nt: TGCGCCAGCAGCCGCCTCGGACAGGTCCAGTATGAAAAACTGTTTTTT

d_call: NA
clone_size: NA
cdr3_length: 14
v_call: TRBV6-5
j_call: TRBJ2-7
cdr3_aa: CASSYLVRSYEQYF
cdr3_nt: TGTGCCAGCAGTTACTTAGTCCGCTCCTACGAGCAGTACTTC

d_call: NA
clone_size: NA
cdr3_length: 15
v_call: TRBV3-1/TRBV3-2
j_call: TRBJ1-2
cdr3_aa: CASSHRAGTNYGYTF
cdr3_nt: TGTGCCAGCAGCCACAGGGCGGGAACTAACTATGGCTACACCTTC

d_call: TRBD1
clone_size: NA
cdr3_length: 13
v_call: TRBV6-6
j_call: TRBJ1-2
cdr3_aa: CASSSGTGNGYTF
cdr3_nt: TGTGCCAGCAGCTCCGGGACAGGGAACGGCTACACCTTC

d_call: NA
clone_size: NA
cdr3_length: 14
v_call: TRBV29-1
j_call: TRBJ2-2
cdr3_aa: CSGGGDTHFGELFF
cdr3_nt: TGCAGCGGGGGTGGGGACACCCATTTCGGGGAGCTGTTTTTT

d_call: TRBD2
clone_size: NA
cdr3_length: 21
v_call: TRBV6-6
j_call: TRBJ2-1
cdr3_aa: CASSPRGTVTSKTGLAHEQFF
cdr3_nt: TGTGCCAGCAGTCCCCGGGGGACAGTCACCTCGAAAACGGGACTAGCACATGAGCAGTTCTTC

d_call: NA
clone_size: NA
cdr3_length: 17
v_call: TRBV7-8
j_call: TRBJ2-5
cdr3_aa: CASSLSWTLTFQETQYF
cdr3_nt: TGTGCCAGCAGCTTAAGCTGGACACTCACATTCCAAGAGACCCAGTACTTC

d_call: NA
clone_size: few
cdr3_length: 13
v_call: TRBV5-5
j_call: TRBJ2-1
cdr3_aa: CASSPRSYNEQFF
cdr3_nt: TGTGCCAGCAGCCCCAGGTCCTACAATGAGCAGTTCTTC

d_call: NA
clone_size: NA
cdr3_length: 13
v_call: TRBV18
j_call: TRBJ2-1
cdr3_aa: CATSGFSYNEQFF
cdr3_nt: TGTGCTACGAGCGGTTTCTCCTACAATGAGCAGTTCTTC

d_call: NA
clone_size: NA
cdr3_length: 12
v_call: TRBV6-2/TRBV6-3
j_call: TRBJ2-3
cdr3_aa: CASSRASATQYF
cdr3_nt: TGTGCCAGCAGCCGGGCTAGCGCAACGCAGTATTTT

d_call: NA
clone_size: NA
cdr3_length: 15
v_call: TRBV7-9
j_call: TRBJ2-1
cdr3_aa: CASSSSERPHSGEFF
cdr3_nt: TGTGCCAGCAGCTCGTCGGAGCGGCCCCACTCGGGAGAGTTCTTC

d_call: NA
clone_size: NA
cdr3_length: 11
v_call: TRBV20-1
j_call: TRBJ2-1
cdr3_aa: CSVSRVGEQFF
cdr3_nt: TGCAGTGTTTCCCGAGTGGGCGAGCAGTTCTTC

d_call: NA
clone_size: NA
cdr3_length: 14
v_call: TRBV7-9
j_call: TRBJ2-5
cdr3_aa: CASSYRGYKETQYF
cdr3_nt: TGTGCCAGCAGTTATAGGGGCTACAAAGAGACCCAGTACTTC

d_call: NA
clone_size: NA
cdr3_length: 17
v_call: TRBV14
j_call: TRBJ2-1
cdr3_aa: CASSQRGSSWSYNEQFF
cdr3_nt: TGTGCCAGCAGCCAAAGGGGAAGTAGCTGGTCCTACAATGAGCAGTTCTTC

d_call: TRBD1
clone_size: few
cdr3_length: 15
v_call: TRBV5-4
j_call: TRBJ2-1
cdr3_aa: CASSVDRGRVDEQFF
cdr3_nt: TGTGCCAGCAGCGTGGACAGGGGGCGCGTCGATGAGCAGTTCTTC